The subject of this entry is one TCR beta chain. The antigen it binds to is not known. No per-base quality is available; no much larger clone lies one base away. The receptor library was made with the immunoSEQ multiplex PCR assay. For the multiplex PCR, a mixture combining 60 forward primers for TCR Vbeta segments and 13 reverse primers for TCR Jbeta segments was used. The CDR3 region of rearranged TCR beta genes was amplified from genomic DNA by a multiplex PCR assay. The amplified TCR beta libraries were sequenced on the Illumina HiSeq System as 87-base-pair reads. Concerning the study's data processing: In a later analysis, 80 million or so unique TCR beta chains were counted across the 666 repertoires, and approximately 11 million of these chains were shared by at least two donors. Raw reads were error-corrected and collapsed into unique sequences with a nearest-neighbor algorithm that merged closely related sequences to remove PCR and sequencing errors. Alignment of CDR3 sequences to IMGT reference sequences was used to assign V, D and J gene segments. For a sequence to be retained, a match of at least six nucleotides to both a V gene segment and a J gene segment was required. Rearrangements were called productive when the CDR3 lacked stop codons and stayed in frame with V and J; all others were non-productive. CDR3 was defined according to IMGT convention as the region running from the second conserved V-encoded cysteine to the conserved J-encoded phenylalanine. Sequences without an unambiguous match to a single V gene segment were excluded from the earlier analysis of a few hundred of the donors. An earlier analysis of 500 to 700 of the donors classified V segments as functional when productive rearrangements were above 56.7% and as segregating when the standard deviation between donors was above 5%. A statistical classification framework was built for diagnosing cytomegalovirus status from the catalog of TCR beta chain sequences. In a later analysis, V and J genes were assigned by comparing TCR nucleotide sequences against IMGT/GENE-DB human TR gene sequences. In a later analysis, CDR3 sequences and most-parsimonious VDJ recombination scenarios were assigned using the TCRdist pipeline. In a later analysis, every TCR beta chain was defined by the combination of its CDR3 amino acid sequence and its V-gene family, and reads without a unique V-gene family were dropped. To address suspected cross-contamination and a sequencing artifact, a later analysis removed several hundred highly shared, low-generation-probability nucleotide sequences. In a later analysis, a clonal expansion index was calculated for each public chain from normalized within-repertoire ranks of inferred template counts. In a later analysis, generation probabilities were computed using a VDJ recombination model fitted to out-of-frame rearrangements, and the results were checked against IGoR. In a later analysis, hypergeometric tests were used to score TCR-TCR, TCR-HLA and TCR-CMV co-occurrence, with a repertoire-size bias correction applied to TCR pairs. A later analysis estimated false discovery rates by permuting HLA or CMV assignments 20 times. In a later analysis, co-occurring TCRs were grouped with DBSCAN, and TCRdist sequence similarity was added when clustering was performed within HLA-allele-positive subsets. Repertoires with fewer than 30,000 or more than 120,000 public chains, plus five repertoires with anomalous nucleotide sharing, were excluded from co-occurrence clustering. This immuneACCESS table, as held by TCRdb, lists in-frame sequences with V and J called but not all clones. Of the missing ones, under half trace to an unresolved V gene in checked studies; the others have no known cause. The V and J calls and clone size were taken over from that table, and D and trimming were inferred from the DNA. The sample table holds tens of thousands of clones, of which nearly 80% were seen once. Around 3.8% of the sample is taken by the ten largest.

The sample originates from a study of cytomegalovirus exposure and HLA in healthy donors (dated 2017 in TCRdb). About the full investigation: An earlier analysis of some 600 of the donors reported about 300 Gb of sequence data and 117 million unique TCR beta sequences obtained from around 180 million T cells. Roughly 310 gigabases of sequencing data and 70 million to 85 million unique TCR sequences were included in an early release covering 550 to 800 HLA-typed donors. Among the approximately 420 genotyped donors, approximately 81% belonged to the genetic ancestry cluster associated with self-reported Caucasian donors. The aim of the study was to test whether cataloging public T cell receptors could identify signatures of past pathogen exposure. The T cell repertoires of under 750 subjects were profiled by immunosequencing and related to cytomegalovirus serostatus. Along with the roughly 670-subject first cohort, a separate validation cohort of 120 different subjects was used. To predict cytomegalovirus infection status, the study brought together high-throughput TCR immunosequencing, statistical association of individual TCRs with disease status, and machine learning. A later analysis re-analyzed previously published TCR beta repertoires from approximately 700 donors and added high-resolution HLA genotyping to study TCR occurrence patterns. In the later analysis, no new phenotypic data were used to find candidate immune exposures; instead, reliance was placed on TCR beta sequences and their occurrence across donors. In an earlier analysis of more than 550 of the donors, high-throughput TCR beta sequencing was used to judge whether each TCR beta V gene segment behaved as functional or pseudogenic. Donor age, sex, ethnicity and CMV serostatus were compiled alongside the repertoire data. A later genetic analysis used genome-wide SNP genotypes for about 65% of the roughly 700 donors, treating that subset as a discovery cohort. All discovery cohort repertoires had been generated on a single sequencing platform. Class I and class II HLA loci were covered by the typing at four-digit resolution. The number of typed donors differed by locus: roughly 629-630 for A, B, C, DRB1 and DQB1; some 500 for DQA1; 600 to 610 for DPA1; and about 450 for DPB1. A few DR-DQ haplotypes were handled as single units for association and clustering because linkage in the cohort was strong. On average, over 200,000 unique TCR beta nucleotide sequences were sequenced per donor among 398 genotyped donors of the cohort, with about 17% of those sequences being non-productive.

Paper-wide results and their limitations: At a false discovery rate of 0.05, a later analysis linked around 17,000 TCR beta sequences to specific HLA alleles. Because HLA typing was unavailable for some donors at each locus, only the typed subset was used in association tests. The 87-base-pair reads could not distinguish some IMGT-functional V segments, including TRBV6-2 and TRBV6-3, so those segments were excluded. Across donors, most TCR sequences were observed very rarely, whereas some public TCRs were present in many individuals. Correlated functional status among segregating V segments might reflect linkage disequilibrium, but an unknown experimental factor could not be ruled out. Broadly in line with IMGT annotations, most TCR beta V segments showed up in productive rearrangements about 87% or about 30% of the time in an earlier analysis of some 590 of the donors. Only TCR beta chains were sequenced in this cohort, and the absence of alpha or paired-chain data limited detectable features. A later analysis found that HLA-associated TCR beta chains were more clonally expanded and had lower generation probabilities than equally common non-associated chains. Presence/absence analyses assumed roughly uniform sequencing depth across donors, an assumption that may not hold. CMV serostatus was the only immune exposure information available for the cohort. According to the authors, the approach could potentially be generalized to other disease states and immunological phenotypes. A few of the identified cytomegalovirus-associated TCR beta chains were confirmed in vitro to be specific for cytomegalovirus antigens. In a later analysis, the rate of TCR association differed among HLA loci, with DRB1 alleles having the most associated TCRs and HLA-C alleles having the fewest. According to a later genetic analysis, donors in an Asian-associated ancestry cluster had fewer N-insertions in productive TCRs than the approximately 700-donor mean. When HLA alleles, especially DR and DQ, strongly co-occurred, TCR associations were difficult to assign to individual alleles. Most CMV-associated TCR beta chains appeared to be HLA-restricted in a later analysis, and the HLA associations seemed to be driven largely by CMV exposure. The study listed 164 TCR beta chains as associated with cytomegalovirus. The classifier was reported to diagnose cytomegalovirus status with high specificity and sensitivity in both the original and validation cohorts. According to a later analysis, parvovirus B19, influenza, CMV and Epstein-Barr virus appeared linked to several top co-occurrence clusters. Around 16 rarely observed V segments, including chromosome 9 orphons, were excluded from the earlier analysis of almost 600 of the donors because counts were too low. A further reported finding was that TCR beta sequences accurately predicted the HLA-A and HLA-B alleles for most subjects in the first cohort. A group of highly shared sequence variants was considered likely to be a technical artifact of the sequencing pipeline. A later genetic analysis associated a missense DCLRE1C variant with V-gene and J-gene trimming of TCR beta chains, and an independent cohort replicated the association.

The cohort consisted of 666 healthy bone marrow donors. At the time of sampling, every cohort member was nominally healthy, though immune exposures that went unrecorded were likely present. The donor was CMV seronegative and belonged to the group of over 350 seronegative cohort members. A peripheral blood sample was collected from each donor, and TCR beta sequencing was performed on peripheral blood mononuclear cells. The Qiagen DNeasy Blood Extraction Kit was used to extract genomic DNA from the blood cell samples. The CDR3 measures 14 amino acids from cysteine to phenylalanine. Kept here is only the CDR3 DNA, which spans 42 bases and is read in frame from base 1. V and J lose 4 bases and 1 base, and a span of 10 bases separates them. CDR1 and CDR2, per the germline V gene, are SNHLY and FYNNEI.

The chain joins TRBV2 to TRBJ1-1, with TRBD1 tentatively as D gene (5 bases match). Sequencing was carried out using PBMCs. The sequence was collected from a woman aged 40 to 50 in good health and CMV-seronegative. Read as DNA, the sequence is TGTGCCAGCAGTGCTCTGGGGGGGAACACTGAAGCTTTCTTT. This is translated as CASSALGGNTEAFF.